A single sample gave rise to the 32 T cell receptor beta chains below, sequenced in a study of response to subunit inactivated influenza vaccine. In TCRdb, the RT-PCR reads were re-called with MiXCR into one record per CDR3 protein. The profile shows about 300,000 distinct CDR3 sequences, just over 20% of them singletons. The sequencing here drew on PBMCs from blood, taken less than 22 months after vaccination. The receptors come from a man in his fifties or sixties who received an inactivated influenza vaccine.

This clonotype occurred a few times. The chain uses TRBV5-1 and TRBJ1-1; the D gene is possibly TRBD1 (5 bases). The CDR3 has 16 residues. CDR1 SGHRS and CDR2 YFSETQ come from the germline V gene. Trimming pared 4 bases from V and 0 bases from J, leaving 16 bases between. The CDR3 nucleotides are TGCGCCAGCAGCCCGGGGGACGGAGGAATGAACACTGAAGCTTTCTTT. This translates into CASSPGDGGMNTEAFF.

This clonotype was observed a handful of times. The rearrangement links TRBV7-9 to TRBJ2-5; no clear D gene. CDR3 length: 14 amino acids. Germline V gene lookup returns CDR1 SEHNR and CDR2 FQNEAQ (reference sequence). The V end was cut by 5 bases, the J end by 3 bases, with 13 bases between. The CDR3 nucleotides are TGTGCCAGCAGCCGTTCCCGACGGGAAGAGACCCAGTACTTC. Encoded protein: CASSRSRREETQYF.

The rearrangement uses TRBV5-6 and TRBJ2-1; D ambiguous. Trimming removed 2 bases from V and 5 bases from J, with 11 bases in between. The V gene's germline CDR1 is SGHDT and CDR2 YYEEEE. The CDR3 has 14 amino acids. The CDR3 DNA is TGTGCCAGCAGCTTCGGTACGTCCCACAATGAGCAGTTCTTC. Its translation: CASSFGTSHNEQFF.

In its sample, this clonotype was seen a few times. The chain employs TRBV7-9 and TRBJ2-3; D remains unclear. The V end lost 0 bases, the J end lost 2 bases, and 12 bases lay between the germline ends. This CDR3 is 16 amino acids long. Germline-derived CDR1 and CDR2 are SEHNR and FQNEAQ (reference sequence). DNA for the CDR3: TGTGCCAGCAGCTTAGCGGCCCGAGCACCCACAGATACGCAGTATTTT. Translation: CASSLAARAPTDTQYF.

The gene calls are TRBV20-1 and TRBJ2-3; D might be TRBD1 (6 bases). Germline V CDR1 and CDR2: DFQATT, SNEGSKA (reference sequence). V lost 4 bases to trimming and J lost 0 bases, with 11 bases between them. The CDR3 has 14 residues. DNA for the CDR3: TGCAGTGCTATACAGGGTACTAGCACAGATACGCAGTATTTT. As protein: CSAIQGTSTDTQYF.

This clonotype was observed once. The V and J genes are TRBV7-8 and TRBJ2-1; TRBD2 matches at 12 bases. This CDR3 spans 16 amino acids. With V trimmed by 2 bases and J by 4 bases, 3 bases remained unmatched. From germline, CDR1 is SGHVS and CDR2 FQNEAQ. The CDR3 is CASSLRTSGTYNEQFF. The CDR3 region has the DNA TGTGCCAGCAGCTTAAGGACTAGCGGGACTTACAATGAGCAGTTCTTC.

The rearrangement joins TRBV20-1 to TRBJ2-7; perhaps TRBD2 as D (7 bases). CDR1 DFQATT and CDR2 SNEGSKA come from the germline V gene (reference sequence). Trimming removed 7 bases at V and 5 bases at J, with 15 bases between. This CDR3 contains 12 residues. The CDR3 reads CSGSGGPHEQYF. CDR3 nucleotides: TGCAGTGGGTCGGGGGGCCCTCACGAGCAGTACTTC.

The chain employs TRBV6-1 and TRBJ1-1; D not certain. CDR3 size: 13 residues. Trimming pared 5 bases from V and 8 bases from J, leaving 15 bases between. Germline V gives CDR1 MNHNS, CDR2 SASEGT. CDR3 protein: CASSLRGHMEAFF. CDR3 coding DNA: TGTGCCAGCAGTCTCCGTGGGCACATGGAAGCTTTCTTT.

This clonotype showed up just once. The rearrangement uses TRBV20-1 and TRBJ2-1; TRBD2 matches 11 bases. This CDR3 has 15 amino acids. CDR1 DFQATT and CDR2 SNEGSKA come from the germline V gene (reference sequence). V shed 1 base and J 12 bases; nucleotides not matched to a gene: 11. The CDR3 spells CSARALLAGVGGQFF. In DNA form, the CDR3 reads TGCAGTGCTAGAGCCCTACTAGCGGGAGTGGGTGGGCAGTTCTTC.

This clonotype has a handful of counts. The chain uses TRBV7-2 and TRBJ2-3, with TRBD2 matching 7 bases. The CDR3 has 15 amino acids. The germline gives CDR1 SGHTA, CDR2 FQGNSA. V was clipped by 5 bases and J by 3 bases; unmatched bases: 8. The CDR3 is CASSPFAGVTDTQYF. DNA of the CDR3: TGTGCCAGCAGCCCCTTCGCGGGGGTTACAGATACGCAGTATTTT. The whole variable domain, remainder taken from reference TRBV7-2 and TRBJ2-3, is GAGVSQSPSNKVTEKGKDVELRCDPISGHTALYWYRQSLGQGLEFLIYFQGNSAPDKSGLPSDRFSAERTGGSVSTLTIQRTQQEDSAVYLCASSPFAGVTDTQYFGPGTRLTVL.

This chain joins TRBV2 and TRBJ2-3; 11 bases are shared with TRBD2. The CDR3 is 16 amino acids. V shed 6 bases, J shed 2 bases, and the junction held 7 bases outside the gene matches. Germline V gene sequence: CDR1 SNHLY, CDR2 FYNNEI. The CDR3: CASSALAGVTTDTQYF. CDR3 DNA sequence: TGTGCCAGCAGCGCACTAGCGGGAGTTACCACAGATACGCAGTATTTT. The whole variable domain, remainder taken from reference TRBV2 and TRBJ2-3, is EPEVTQTPSHQVTQMGQEVILRCVPISNHLYFYWYRQILGQKVEFLVSFYNNEISEKSEIFDDQFSVERPDGSNFTLKIRSTKLEDSAMYFCASSALAGVTTDTQYFGPGTRLTVL.

The chain carries TRBV10-3 and TRBJ2-2; D unresolved. V was cut by 6 bases and J by 5 bases, with 7 bases left in between. This CDR3 has 12 amino acids. Per the germline V gene, CDR1 is ENHRY and CDR2 is SYGVKD. CDR3 sequence: CAIRMGTGELFF. CDR3 nucleotide sequence: TGTGCCATCAGGATGGGGACCGGGGAGCTGTTTTTT.

Note on this clonotype: An end of the junction does not agree with germline; a read error may underlie this. V usage is TRBV18 and J usage is TRBJ2-7; TRBD1 might be the D (5 bases). This CDR3 region has 16 residues. Germline V gene lookup returns CDR1 KGHSH and CDR2 LQKENI. CDR3 sequence: CASSAYQGHFSYEQCF. The CDR3 DNA sequence: TGTGCCAGCTCAGCCTACCAGGGTCACTTCTCCTACGAGCAGTGCTTC.

This clonotype has just a few counts. The rearrangement uses TRBV4-3 and TRBJ1-2, with TRBD1 matching over 7 bases. The CDR3 has 15 amino acids. Germline-derived CDR1 and CDR2 are LGHNA and YSLEER. Trimming removed 1 base from V and 5 bases from J; junction bases left unmatched: 7. This CDR3 reads CASSQADRASYGYTF. In DNA form, the CDR3 reads TGCGCCAGCAGCCAAGCTGACAGGGCCTCTTATGGCTACACCTTC.

This clonotype was detected a few times. This chain uses TRBV4-3 with TRBJ2-5; possibly TRBD1 for D (6 bases). Germline CDR1 is LGHNA and CDR2 is YSLEER. The V and J ends lost 0 bases and 2 bases respectively, with 19 bases between them. This CDR3 spans 18 amino acids. The CDR3 DNA reads TGCGCCAGCAGCCAAGACCTCGTTACGTGGACAGCACAAGAGACCCAGTACTTC. Its translation: CASSQDLVTWTAQETQYF.

V gene TRBV6-5 combines with J gene TRBJ2-1, with 10 bases identical to TRBD1. CDR3 length: 15 amino acids. Germline V lookup: CDR1 MNHEY, CDR2 SVGAGI. V trimming: 6 bases; J trimming: 8 bases; junction bases outside the gene matches: 10. Written as DNA, the CDR3 is TGTGCCAGCAGGGGGGGGGGACAGGGGATGGATGAGCAGTTCTTC. Translating gives CASRGGGQGMDEQFF.

The sample holds a few counts of this clonotype. V gene TRBV27 combines with J gene TRBJ2-3; D gene ambiguous. Trimming took 6 bases from V and 2 from J, leaving 15 bases between them. Germline V gives CDR1 MNHEY, CDR2 SMNVEV (reference sequence). This CDR3 is built from 15 residues. CDR3 DNA: TGTGCCAGCAGACGCTTAACTCCAAACACAGATACGCAGTATTTT. This gives the protein CASRRLTPNTDTQYF.

The rearrangement links TRBV7-9 to TRBJ2-5; a weak D match, TRBD1 (5 bases). Trimming left V 5 bases short and J 4 bases short, with 14 bases between. Looked up from germline, CDR1 is SEHNR and CDR2 is FQNEAQ (reference sequence). The CDR3 runs 14 residues. This CDR3 is CASSIGHIRETQYF. The CDR3 nucleotides read TGTGCCAGCAGCATCGGACACATTCGAGAGACCCAGTACTTC.

The sample holds many counts of this clonotype. The chain couples TRBV5-1 to TRBJ1-3; D is unresolved. This CDR3 is built from 14 residues. Trimming took 0 bases from V and 4 from J, leaving 8 bases between them. Germline V gene data show CDR1 as SGHRS and CDR2 as YFSETQ. The DNA for the CDR3 is TGCGCCAGCAGCTTGGAACTACCCGGAAACACCATATATTTT. The encoded protein is CASSLELPGNTIYF.

The J gene is TRBJ2-7, the V gene TRBV28, with 8 bases that match TRBD2. V shed 3 bases, J shed 0 bases, and the junction held 16 bases outside the gene matches. The germline CDR1 and CDR2 sequences are MDHEN and SYDVKM. CDR3 length: 19 residues. The CDR3: CASSFALDLIAGSSYEQYF. CDR3 coding DNA: TGTGCCAGCAGTTTCGCTCTAGATCTTATAGCGGGAAGCTCCTACGAGCAGTACTTC. Full variable domain (outside the CDR3, taken from reference TRBV28 and TRBJ2-7): DVKVTQSSRYLVKRTGEKVFLECVQDMDHENMFWYRQDPGLGLRLIYFSYDVKMKEKGDIPEGYSVSREKKERFSLILESASTNQTSMYLCASSFALDLIAGSSYEQYFGPGTRLTVT.

The CDR3 nucleotides are TGCAGCGTGCAAGTTGATCGTAACAATGAGCAGTTCTTC. It specifies CSVQVDRNNEQFF. The V gene is TRBV29-1, the J gene TRBJ2-1; D remains ambiguous. The CDR3 is 13 amino acids. The germline V gene has CDR1 SQVTM and CDR2 ANQGSEA. V was trimmed by 6 bases and J by 5 bases, leaving 14 bases between them.

This clonotype was found many times. The chain uses TRBV12-3 or TRBV12-4 and TRBJ2-7; 9 bases agree with TRBD1. V lost 3 bases, J lost 4 bases, and 1 base stayed unmatched. The CDR3 totals 13 residues. In DNA, the CDR3 is TGTGCCAGCAGTTTGGGGACAGGGTACGAGCAGTACTTC. This codes for CASSLGTGYEQYF.

This clonotype showed up just a few times. The chain joins TRBV29-1 to TRBJ2-7; D perhaps matches TRBD2 (6 bases). The CDR3 sequence is 12 residues long. Germline V gene sequence: CDR1 SQVTM, CDR2 ANQGSEA. V gave up 2 bases and J gave up 6 bases, with 11 bases separating them. The CDR3 spells CSVEWLGGEQYF. DNA for the CDR3: TGCAGCGTTGAATGGCTCGGGGGCGAGCAGTACTTC.

This chain connects TRBV19 to TRBJ2-1, with 10 bases aligning to TRBD2. The CDR3 contains 15 residues. V was pared by 4 bases and J by 4 bases, with 4 bases of the junction left unmatched. Germline V gene data show CDR1 as LNHDA and CDR2 as SQIVND (reference sequence). The CDR3 here is CASSTQLAGYNEQFF. Here the CDR3 DNA reads TGTGCCAGTAGTACCCAACTAGCGGGGTACAATGAGCAGTTCTTC.

The sample holds a few counts of this clonotype. This chain uses TRBV10-3 with TRBJ1-1; D unresolved. Trimming removed 0 bases from V and 5 bases from J, with 10 bases in between. This CDR3 has 14 amino acids. Germline V CDR1 and CDR2: ENHRY, SYGVKD. The CDR3 sequence: CAISESEGSTEAFF. DNA for the CDR3: TGTGCCATCAGTGAGTCGGAGGGATCGACTGAAGCTTTCTTT.

V and J are TRBV5-5 and TRBJ2-3, with D tentatively TRBD1 (5 bases). The germline V and J ends were trimmed by 4 bases and 0 bases, with 21 bases remaining between them. Germline CDR1 is SGHKS and CDR2 is YYEKEE (reference sequence). The CDR3 length is 18 residues. DNA for the CDR3: TGTGCCAGCAGCCCCCCAGGGTTCTTTCAATCTAGCACAGATACGCAGTATTTT. Amino acids: CASSPPGFFQSSTDTQYF.

The chain combines TRBV7-2 with TRBJ2-3; 12 bases agree with TRBD2. The junction had 4 bases not matched to a gene; V was cut back by 1 base and J by 8 bases. CDR1 SGHTA and CDR2 FQGNSA come from the germline V gene. The CDR3 has 15 residues. In DNA, the CDR3 is TGTGCCAGCAGCTTAGTGCCTAGCGGGGGGGTTACGCAGTATTTT. It yields the protein CASSLVPSGGVTQYF.

This clonotype showed up just a few times. The V and J genes are TRBV29-1 and TRBJ2-5; the D is unclear. The germline gives CDR1 SQVTM, CDR2 ANQGSEA. This CDR3 is built from 13 residues. Trimming left V 6 bases short and J 3 bases short, with 14 bases between. CDR3: CSVALNQKETQYF. DNA for the CDR3: TGCAGCGTCGCTTTGAACCAAAAAGAGACCCAGTACTTC.

This clonotype was picked up many times. The rearrangement joins TRBV12-3 or TRBV12-4 to TRBJ1-1; 8 positions match TRBD1. V dropped 5 bases and J dropped 0; count of bases not matched to a gene: 5. The CDR3 is 15 residues long. The CDR3 bases are TGTGCCAGCAGTCTTTGGACAGGGATGAACACTGAAGCTTTCTTT. It translates to CASSLWTGMNTEAFF.

This clonotype has just a few counts. The V and J genes are TRBV5-1 and TRBJ2-3, with D possibly being TRBD2 (6 bases). V lost 4 bases, J lost 0 bases, and 9 bases lay in between. This CDR3 comprises 14 residues. Germline V CDR1 and CDR2: SGHRS, YFSETQ. CDR3: CASSGGASTDTQYF. The DNA of the CDR3 is TGCGCCAGCAGCGGAGGGGCTAGCACAGATACGCAGTATTTT. The full variable domain, completed using reference TRBV5-1 and TRBJ2-3, is KAGVTQTPRYLIKTRGQQVTLSCSPISGHRSVSWYQQTPGQGLQFLFEYFSETQRNKGNFPGRFSGRQFSNSRSEMNVSTLELGDSALYLCASSGGASTDTQYFGPGTRLTVL.

This clonotype was found many times. The V call is TRBV2, the J call TRBJ1-2, with D unresolved. Germline loops: CDR1 SNHLY, CDR2 FYNNEI. The CDR3 spans 12 residues. V lost 3 bases and J 5 bases, leaving 7 bases between the germline ends. The CDR3 loop reads CASSDGLYGYTF. CDR3 DNA: TGTGCCAGCAGTGACGGACTATATGGCTACACCTTC.

CDR3 residues: CASSQDTRPLHF. DNA of the CDR3: TGTGCCAGCAGCCAAGATACCAGGCCTCTCCACTTT. The chain uses TRBV3-1 and TRBJ1-6, with no clear D. V dropped 0 bases and J dropped 16 bases, with 10 bases sitting between them. CDR3 length: 12 amino acids. Per the germline V gene, CDR1 is LGHDT and CDR2 is YNNKEL (reference sequence). Full variable domain (rest looked up from reference TRBV3-1 and TRBJ1-6): DTAVSQTPKYLVTQMGNDKSIKCEQNLGHDTMYWYKQDSKKFLKIMFSYNNKELIINETVPNRFSPKSPDKAHLNLHINSLELGDSAVYFCASSQDTRPLHFGNGTRLTVT.